The present T cell receptor (beta chain) was sequenced within a study of beta chain features in type 1 diabetes. At the level of the study: The patient and healthy donor groups were comparable for age, gender and cell yields.

The isolated RNA, all of it, was reverse transcribed, so expressed TCRB transcripts were what got sequenced. TCRdb's table, derived via immunoSEQ multiplex PCR, lists solely in-frame clones and lacks some. The top ten clones hold about 0.091% of a sample with approximately 150,000 clones, about 63% of them seen once. V shed 4 bases and J shed 2 bases, with 9 bases lying between them. CDR1 SGDLS and CDR2 YYNGEE come from the germline V gene. The CDR3 spans 13 residues. Whole-study findings and limits: The naive, central memory and Treg TCRB repertoires showed an apparent similarity that was greater among patients than among healthy donors. Among all four CD4+ subsets, Type 1 diabetes patients had TCRB CDR3s that were moderately but significantly shorter.

As regards this clone: Its antigen remains unknown.

A CD45RO/CCR7/CD25/CD127/CD95/CD27 panel sorted naive, central memory, regulatory and stem cell-like memory CD4+ cells. V is TRBV9 and J is TRBJ1-2; weak D call: TRBD1 (5 bases). This clonotype originated in a man aged 25-45 years with type 1 diabetes. Sequenced input: naive CD4+ T cells from blood. Here the CDR3 DNA reads TGTGCCAGCAGCATGGGGGACAACTATGGCTACACCTTC. Its translation is CASSMGDNYGYTF.